These 20 T cell receptor beta chains were sequenced from one sample in a study of blood T cell repertoires in COVID-19. Only in-frame clones appear in the TCRdb table, and some are missing; sequencing was by immunoSEQ multiplex PCR. This sample carries approximately 150,000 clones, 85% to 95% of them seen once, and the ten largest clones take roughly 2.1%. Input material: peripheral blood. These receptors all come from a woman in her sixties or seventies with COVID-19, enrolled during active disease.

The chain employs TRBV19 and TRBJ1-2; 11 nucleotides align to TRBD1. This CDR3 comprises 14 residues. The germline V gene encodes CDR1 LNHDA and CDR2 SQIVND (reference sequence). V shed 5 bases and J 4 bases; nucleotides not matched to a gene: 3. CDR3 bases: TGTGCCAGTAGTCCCGGGACAGGGGGCTATGGCTACACCTTC. This gives the protein CASSPGTGGYGYTF.

The chain recombines TRBV5-8 with TRBJ1-1; tentatively, D is TRBD1 (5 bases). Trimming cost V 1 base and J 5 bases, with 12 bases left between them. CDR3 size: 14 residues. Per germline, CDR1 SGHTS and CDR2 YDEGEE. The CDR3 region has the DNA TGTGCCAGCAGCTTGTGGGGGGGGGATACTGAAGCTTTCTTT. Translation gives CASSLWGGDTEAFF.

In this sample, this clone turned up once. CDR3 amino acids: CASSLTGTSYEQYF. For the CDR3, the DNA is TGTGCCAGCAGCCTAACCGGGACATCCTACGAGCAGTACTTC. The V and J genes are TRBV7-2 and TRBJ2-7; D perhaps matches TRBD1 (6 bases). Trimming shortened V by 5 bases and J by 1 base, and 12 bases separated the two germline ends. This CDR3 has 14 residues. Per germline, CDR1 SGHTA and CDR2 FQGNSA.

The V gene is TRBV5-1, the J gene TRBJ2-5; 8 nucleotides agree with TRBD2. CDR3 length equals 14 residues. CDR1 is SGHRS and CDR2 is YFSETQ in the germline V gene. V lost 0 bases, J lost 4 bases, and 2 bases stayed unmatched. The DNA of the CDR3 is TGCGCCAGCAGCTTGGACGGACTAGCAGAGACCCAGTACTTC. This translates into CASSLDGLAETQYF.

The chain has TRBV5-1 and TRBJ1-2; D is ambiguous. With 7 bases removed from V and 7 bases from J, the gap between germline ends came to 20 bases. CDR3 length equals 14 residues. CDR1 and CDR2 from the germline V gene are SGHRS and YFSETQ. The CDR3 region has the DNA TGCGCCAGCCGCCCCCCTGGGCAAACGCGTGGCTACACCTTC. Translation gives CASRPPGQTRGYTF.

The chain is built from TRBV5-6 and TRBJ1-1; 10 bases line up with TRBD1. Per the germline V gene, CDR1 is SGHDT and CDR2 is YYEEEE. Losses at the gene ends were 3 bases for V and 2 bases for J; bases not matched to a gene: 4. The CDR3 totals 15 residues. The CDR3 DNA follows: TGTGCCAGCAGCTATGGGACAGGGGATAACACTGAAGCTTTCTTT. Its translation: CASSYGTGDNTEAFF. The full variable domain, with the rest looked up from reference TRBV5-6 and TRBJ1-1, is DAGVTQSPTHLIKTRGQQVTLRCSPKSGHDTVSWYQQALGQGPQFIFQYYEEEERQRGNFPDRFSGHQFPNYSSELNVNALLLGDSALYLCASSYGTGDNTEAFFGQGTRLTVV.

This clone was seen only once. The rearrangement links TRBV4-3 to TRBJ2-2; D is unclear. The germline gives CDR1 LGHNA, CDR2 YSLEER. With 1 base removed from V and 6 bases from J, the gap between germline ends came to 3 bases. The length of the CDR3 is 12 residues. Here the CDR3 DNA reads TGCGCCAGCAGCCAAGTCGCCGGGGAGCTGTTTTTT. Encoded protein: CASSQVAGELFF.

The CDR3 is CASSGGQASNSPLHF. The CDR3 DNA reads TGTGCCAGCAGCGGTGGGCAGGCGTCTAATTCACCCCTCCACTTT. The chain joins TRBV9 to TRBJ1-6; no clear D. Deletions cut 3 bases from V and 6 bases from J, with 13 bases between. The germline V gene encodes CDR1 SGDLS and CDR2 YYNGEE. The CDR3 has 15 residues. The whole variable domain, filled in from reference TRBV9 and TRBJ1-6, reads DSGVTQTPKHLITATGQRVTLRCSPRSGDLSVYWYQQSLDQGLQFLIQYYNGEERAKGNILERFSAQQFPDLHSELNLSSLELGDSALYFCASSGGQASNSPLHFGNGTRLTVT.

J is TRBJ2-1 and V is TRBV25-1, with 7 bases aligning to TRBD1. This CDR3 is built from 13 residues. J lost 8 bases, V lost 8 bases, and 9 bases had no gene match. CDR1 is MGHDK and CDR2 is SYGVNS in the germline V gene. Here the CDR3 DNA reads TGTGCCAGCCGCGACAGGGTCGGCGATGAGCAGTTCTTC. Amino acid sequence: CASRDRVGDEQFF.

This chain connects TRBV7-6 to TRBJ1-3; 7 nucleotides align to TRBD1. V lost 1 base, J lost 1 base, and 7 bases stayed unmatched. The CDR3 has 17 residues. CDR1 is SGHVS, CDR2 FNYEAQ, per germline. The CDR3 nucleotides read TGTGCCAGCAGCTTAGTTGGGGACAGATATTCTGGAAACACCATATATTTT. This sequence encodes CASSLVGDRYSGNTIYF.

The chain combines TRBV18 with TRBJ2-1; 8 bases map to TRBD2. The CDR3 runs to 15 residues. V lost 2 bases and J lost 0; bases outside the gene matches: 0. Germline CDR1 and CDR2: KGHSH and LQKENI. DNA of the CDR3: TGTGCCAGCTCACCAGGGACTAGCTCCTACAATGAGCAGTTCTTC. Encoded protein: CASSPGTSSYNEQFF.

This clone was seen a single time. The chain carries TRBV10-3 and TRBJ2-3, with 12 nucleotides matching TRBD2. CDR3 length: 15 amino acids. Trimming removed 6 bases from V and 4 bases from J; junction bases left unmatched: 5. Germline V lookup: CDR1 ENHRY, CDR2 SYGVKD. The CDR3 protein is CAIRLAGGRADTQYF. As DNA, the CDR3 is TGTGCCATCAGGCTAGCGGGGGGGCGCGCAGATACGCAGTATTTT.

This clone was detected only once. The CDR3 reads CASRTGGTHYEQYF. The CDR3 nucleotides are TGCGCCAGCAGGACAGGGGGGACCCACTACGAGCAGTACTTC. The rearrangement uses TRBV5-1 and TRBJ2-7; 9 bases are a match to TRBD1. Germline CDR1 and CDR2: SGHRS and YFSETQ. V lost 5 bases to trimming and J lost 3 bases; unmatched junction nucleotides: 6. This CDR3 comprises 14 residues.

The genes are TRBV18 and TRBJ1-6; D unclear. Trimming left V 2 bases short and J 7 bases short, with 9 bases between. The CDR3 extends over 14 amino acids. Germline CDR1 is KGHSH and CDR2 is LQKENI. The CDR3 nucleotides are TGTGCCAGCTCACCAAGCGGCGGAAATTCACCCCTCCACTTT. This encodes CASSPSGGNSPLHF.

V is TRBV11-2 and J is TRBJ1-5; D not resolved. CDR3 size: 15 residues. Germline V gene data show CDR1 as SGHAT and CDR2 as FQNNGV. The ends were cut back, 2 bases at V and 3 bases at J, with 11 bases in the middle. This CDR3 is CASSLSSGNNQPQHF. CDR3 coding DNA: TGTGCCAGCAGCTTAAGTTCAGGAAACAATCAGCCCCAGCATTTT.

The V and J genes are TRBV29-1 and TRBJ2-6; possibly TRBD2 for D (5 bases). This CDR3 is 14 amino acids long. The germline CDR1 and CDR2 sequences are SQVTM and ANQGSEA. V gave up 3 bases and J gave up 1 base, with 7 bases separating them. The CDR3 nucleotides are TGCAGCGTTGAGTCGGGATCTGGGGCCAACGTCCTGACTTTC. Translating it yields CSVESGSGANVLTF.

This chain connects TRBV6-4 to TRBJ1-2, with 11 bases lining up with TRBD1. CDR3 length: 15 amino acids. V lost 3 bases, J lost 5 bases, and 5 bases stayed unmatched. The germline V gene has CDR1 MRHNA and CDR2 SNTAGT. CDR3 region: CASSDGTGGVYGYTF. DNA of the CDR3: TGTGCCAGCAGTGATGGGACAGGGGGTGTGTATGGCTACACCTTC.

The chain couples TRBV6-5 to TRBJ1-6; a weak D match, TRBD1 (6 bases). This CDR3 is built from 14 residues. Germline V gene data show CDR1 as MNHEY and CDR2 as SVGAGI. Trimming removed 10 bases at V and 7 bases at J, with 17 bases between. As DNA, the CDR3 is TGTGCCACCGTTCCGGACAGCTTAAATTCACCCCTCCACTTT. Residues: CATVPDSLNSPLHF.

The genes are TRBV19 and TRBJ2-2; 11 bases match TRBD2. V shed 4 bases, J shed 4 bases, and the junction held 8 bases outside the gene matches. CDR1 and CDR2 (germline): LNHDA, SQIVND (reference sequence). CDR3 size: 17 residues. The CDR3 DNA reads TGTGCCAGTAGTAGGCCTAGCGGGGGGCCGCGCACCGGGGAGCTGTTTTTT. Translating it yields CASSRPSGGPRTGELFF.

The rearrangement links TRBV7-2 to TRBJ1-1; 8 bases are a match to TRBD1. Germline CDR1 and CDR2: SGHTA and FQGNSA. V was clipped by 1 base and J by 11 bases; unmatched bases: 9. This CDR3 spans 14 amino acids. The CDR3 loop is CASSLVVQGADAFF. In DNA, the CDR3 is TGTGCCAGCAGCTTAGTAGTGCAGGGGGCGGATGCTTTCTTT.